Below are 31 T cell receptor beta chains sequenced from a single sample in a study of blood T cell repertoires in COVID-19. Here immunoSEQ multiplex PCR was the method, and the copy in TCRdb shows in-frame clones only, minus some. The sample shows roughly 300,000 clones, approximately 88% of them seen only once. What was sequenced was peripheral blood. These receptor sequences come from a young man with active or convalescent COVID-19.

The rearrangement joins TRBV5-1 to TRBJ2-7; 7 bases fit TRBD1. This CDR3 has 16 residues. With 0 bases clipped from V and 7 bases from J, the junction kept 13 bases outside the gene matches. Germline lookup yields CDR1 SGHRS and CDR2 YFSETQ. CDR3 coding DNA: TGCGCCAGCAGCTTGGGAGGGGGCGCAGGGCTTGGGGAGCAGTACTTC. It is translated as CASSLGGGAGLGEQYF.

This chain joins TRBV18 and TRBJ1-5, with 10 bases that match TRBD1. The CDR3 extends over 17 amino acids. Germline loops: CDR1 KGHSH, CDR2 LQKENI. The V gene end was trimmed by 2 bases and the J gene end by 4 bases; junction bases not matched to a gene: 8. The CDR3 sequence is CASSPNAQGQGNQPQHF. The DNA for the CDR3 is TGTGCCAGCTCACCAAACGCTCAGGGACAGGGGAATCAGCCCCAGCATTTT.

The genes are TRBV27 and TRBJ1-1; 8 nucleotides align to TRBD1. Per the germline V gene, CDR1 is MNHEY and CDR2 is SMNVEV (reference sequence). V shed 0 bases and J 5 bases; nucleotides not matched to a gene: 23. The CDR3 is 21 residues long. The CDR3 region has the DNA TGTGCCAGCAGTTTATCGAGTGGGCAGGGGGCGCGCGGTTTAAGGAGGACTGAAGCTTTCTTT. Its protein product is CASSLSSGQGARGLRRTEAFF.

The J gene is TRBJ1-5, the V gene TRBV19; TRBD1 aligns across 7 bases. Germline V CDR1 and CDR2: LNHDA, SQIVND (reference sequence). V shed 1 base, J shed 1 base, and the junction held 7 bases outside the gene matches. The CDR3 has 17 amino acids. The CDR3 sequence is CASSIASGTASNQPQHF. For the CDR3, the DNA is TGTGCCAGTAGTATAGCCTCCGGGACAGCGAGCAATCAGCCCCAGCATTTT.

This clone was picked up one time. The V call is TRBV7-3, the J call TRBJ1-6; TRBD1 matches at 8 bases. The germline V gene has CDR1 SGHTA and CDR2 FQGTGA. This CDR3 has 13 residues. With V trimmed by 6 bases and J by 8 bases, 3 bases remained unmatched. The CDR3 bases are TGTGCCAGCAGTCCGACAGGGGATTCACCCCTCCACTTT. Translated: CASSPTGDSPLHF.

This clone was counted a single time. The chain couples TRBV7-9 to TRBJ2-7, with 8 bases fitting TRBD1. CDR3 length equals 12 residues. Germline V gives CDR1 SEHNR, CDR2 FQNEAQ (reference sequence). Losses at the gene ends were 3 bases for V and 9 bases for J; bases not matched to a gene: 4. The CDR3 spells CASSLGQVVQYF. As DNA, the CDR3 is TGTGCCAGCAGCTTGGGACAGGTCGTGCAGTACTTC.

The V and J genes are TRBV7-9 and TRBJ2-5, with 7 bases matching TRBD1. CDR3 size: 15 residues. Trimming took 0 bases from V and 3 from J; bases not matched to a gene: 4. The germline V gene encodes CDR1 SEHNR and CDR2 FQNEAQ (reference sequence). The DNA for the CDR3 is TGTGCCAGCAGCTTAGCCGCGACAGGGAAAGAGACCCAGTACTTC. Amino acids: CASSLAATGKETQYF.

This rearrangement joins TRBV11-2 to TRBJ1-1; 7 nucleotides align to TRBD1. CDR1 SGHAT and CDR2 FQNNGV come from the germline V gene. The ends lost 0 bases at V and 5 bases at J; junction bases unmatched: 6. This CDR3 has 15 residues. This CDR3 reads CASSLDQTGRTEAFF. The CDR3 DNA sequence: TGTGCCAGCAGCTTAGATCAGACAGGGAGGACTGAAGCTTTCTTT. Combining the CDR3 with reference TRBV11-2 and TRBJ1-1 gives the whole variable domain EAGVAQSPRYKIIEKRQSVAFWCNPISGHATLYWYQQILGQGPKLLIQFQNNGVVDDSQLPKDRFSAERLKGVDSTLKIQPAKLEDSAVYLCASSLDQTGRTEAFFGQGTRLTVV.

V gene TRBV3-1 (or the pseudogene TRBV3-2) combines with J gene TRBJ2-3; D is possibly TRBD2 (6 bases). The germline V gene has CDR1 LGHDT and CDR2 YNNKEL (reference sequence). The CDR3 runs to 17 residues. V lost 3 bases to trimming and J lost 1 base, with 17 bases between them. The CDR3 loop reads CASSQGLGGARTDTQYF. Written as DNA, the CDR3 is TGTGCCAGCAGCCAGGGGCTTGGCGGGGCACGCACAGATACGCAGTATTTT.

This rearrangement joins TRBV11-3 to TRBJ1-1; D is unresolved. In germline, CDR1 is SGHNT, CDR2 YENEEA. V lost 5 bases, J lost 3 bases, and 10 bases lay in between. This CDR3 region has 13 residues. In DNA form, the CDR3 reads TGTGCCAGCAGCGCCGCTTCGGACACTGAAGCTTTCTTT. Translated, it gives CASSAASDTEAFF.

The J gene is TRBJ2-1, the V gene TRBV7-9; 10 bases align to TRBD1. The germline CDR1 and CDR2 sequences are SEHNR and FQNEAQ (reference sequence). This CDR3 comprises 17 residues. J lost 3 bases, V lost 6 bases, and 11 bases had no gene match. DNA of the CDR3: TGTGCCAGCAGTCGACAGGGGGCGGGAAGCTTCTACAATGAGCAGTTCTTC. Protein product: CASSRQGAGSFYNEQFF.

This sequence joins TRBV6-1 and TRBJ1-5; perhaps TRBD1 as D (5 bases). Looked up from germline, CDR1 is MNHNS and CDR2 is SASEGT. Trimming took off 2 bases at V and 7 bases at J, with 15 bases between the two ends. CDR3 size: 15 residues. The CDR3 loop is CASSESRVSDQPQHF. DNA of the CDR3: TGTGCCAGCAGTGAAAGCAGGGTATCAGACCAGCCCCAGCATTTT.

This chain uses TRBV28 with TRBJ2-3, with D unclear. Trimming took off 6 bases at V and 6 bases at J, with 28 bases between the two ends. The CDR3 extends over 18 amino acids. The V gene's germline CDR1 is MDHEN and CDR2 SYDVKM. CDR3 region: CASSLPPPVATPLDTQYF. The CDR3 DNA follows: TGTGCCAGCAGCCTGCCCCCTCCAGTAGCCACTCCCCTCGATACGCAGTATTTT.

CDR3 region: CASSPPRGRANEKLFF. In DNA form, the CDR3 reads TGTGCCAGCAGCCCTCCCCGCGGGAGAGCTAATGAAAAACTGTTTTTT. J is TRBJ1-4 and V is TRBV7-2; no clear D. Trimming took 5 bases from V and 3 from J, leaving 16 bases between them. The CDR3 spans 16 residues. Germline CDR1 reads SGHTA; CDR2 reads FQGNSA.

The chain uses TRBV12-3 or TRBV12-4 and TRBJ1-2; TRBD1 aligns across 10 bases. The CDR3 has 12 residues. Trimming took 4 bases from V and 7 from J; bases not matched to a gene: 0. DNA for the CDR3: TGTGCCAGCAGTTGGGACAGGGGTGGCTACACCTTC. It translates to CASSWDRGGYTF.

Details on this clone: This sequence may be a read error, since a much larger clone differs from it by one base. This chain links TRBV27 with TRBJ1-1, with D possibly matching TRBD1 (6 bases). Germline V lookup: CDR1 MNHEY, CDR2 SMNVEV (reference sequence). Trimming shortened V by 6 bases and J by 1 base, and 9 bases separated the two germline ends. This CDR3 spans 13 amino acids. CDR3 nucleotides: TGTGCCAGCAGCCCGACAGGGAACACTGAAGCTTTCTTT. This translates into CASSPTGNTEAFF.

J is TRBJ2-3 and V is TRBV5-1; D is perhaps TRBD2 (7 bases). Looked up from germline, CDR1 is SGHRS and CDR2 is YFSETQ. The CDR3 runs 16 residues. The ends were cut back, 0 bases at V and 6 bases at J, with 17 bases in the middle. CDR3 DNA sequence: TGCGCCAGCAGCTTGGCGGGTACGGGGGGCCGGGATACGCAGTATTTT. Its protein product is CASSLAGTGGRDTQYF.

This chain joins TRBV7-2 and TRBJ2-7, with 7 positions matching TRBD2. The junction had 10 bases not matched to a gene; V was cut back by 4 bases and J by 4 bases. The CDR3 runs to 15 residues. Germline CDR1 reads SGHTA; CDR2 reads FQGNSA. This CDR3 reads CASSSQPERGYEQYF. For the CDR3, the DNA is TGTGCCAGCAGCTCCCAGCCTGAGCGGGGTTACGAGCAGTACTTC.

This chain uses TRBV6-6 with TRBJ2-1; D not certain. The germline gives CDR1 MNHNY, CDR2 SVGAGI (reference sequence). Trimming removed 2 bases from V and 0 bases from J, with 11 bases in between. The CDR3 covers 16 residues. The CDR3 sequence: CASSYTLWSSYNEQFF. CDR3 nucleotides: TGTGCCAGCAGTTACACTCTTTGGAGCTCCTACAATGAGCAGTTCTTC.

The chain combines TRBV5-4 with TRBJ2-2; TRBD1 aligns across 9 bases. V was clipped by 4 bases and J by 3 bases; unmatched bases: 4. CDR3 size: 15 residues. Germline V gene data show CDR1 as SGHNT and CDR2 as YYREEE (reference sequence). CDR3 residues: CASSPRTGDTGELFF. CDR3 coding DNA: TGTGCCAGCAGCCCCAGGACAGGGGACACCGGGGAGCTGTTTTTT.

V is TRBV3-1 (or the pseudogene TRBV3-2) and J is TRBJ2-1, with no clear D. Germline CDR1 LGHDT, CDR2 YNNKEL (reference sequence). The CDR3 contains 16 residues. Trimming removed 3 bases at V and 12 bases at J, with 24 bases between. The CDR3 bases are TGTGCCAGCAGCCACTCTGGCCGCGACGCGAGGTCGGTGCAGTTCTTC. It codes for CASSHSGRDARSVQFF.

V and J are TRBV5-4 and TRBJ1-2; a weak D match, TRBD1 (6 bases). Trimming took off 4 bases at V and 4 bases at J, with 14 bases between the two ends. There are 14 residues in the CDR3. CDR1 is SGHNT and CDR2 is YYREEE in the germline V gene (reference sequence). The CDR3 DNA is TGTGCCAGCAGCGACGCGGGGGCGATCTATGGCTACACCTTC. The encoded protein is CASSDAGAIYGYTF.

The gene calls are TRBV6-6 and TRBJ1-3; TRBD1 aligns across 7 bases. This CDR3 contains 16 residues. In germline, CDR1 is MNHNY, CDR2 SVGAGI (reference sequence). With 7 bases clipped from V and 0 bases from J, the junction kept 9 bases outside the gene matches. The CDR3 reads CASTMGQLSSGNTIYF. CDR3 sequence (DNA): TGTGCCAGCACTATGGGACAGCTCTCCTCTGGAAACACCATATATTTT.

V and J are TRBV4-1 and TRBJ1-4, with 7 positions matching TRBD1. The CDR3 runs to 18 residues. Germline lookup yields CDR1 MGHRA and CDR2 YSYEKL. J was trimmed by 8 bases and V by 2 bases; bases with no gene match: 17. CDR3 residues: CASSQPVRRTGLQEKLFF. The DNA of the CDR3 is TGCGCCAGCAGCCAACCGGTCCGCCGGACAGGACTTCAGGAAAAACTGTTTTTT.

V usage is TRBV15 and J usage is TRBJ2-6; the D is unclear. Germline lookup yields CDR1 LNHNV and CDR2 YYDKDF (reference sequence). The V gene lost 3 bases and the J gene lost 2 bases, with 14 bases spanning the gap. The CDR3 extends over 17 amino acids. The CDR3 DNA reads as TGTGCCACCAGCAGGCACGTCGCTGGGCCTGGGGCCAACGTCCTGACTTTC. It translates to CATSRHVAGPGANVLTF. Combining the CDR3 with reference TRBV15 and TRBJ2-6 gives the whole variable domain DAMVIQNPRYQVTQFGKPVTLSCSQTLNHNVMYWYQQKSSQAPKLLFHYYDKDFNNEADTPDNFQSRRPNTSFCFLDIRSPGLGDTAMYLCATSRHVAGPGANVLTFGAGSRLTVL.

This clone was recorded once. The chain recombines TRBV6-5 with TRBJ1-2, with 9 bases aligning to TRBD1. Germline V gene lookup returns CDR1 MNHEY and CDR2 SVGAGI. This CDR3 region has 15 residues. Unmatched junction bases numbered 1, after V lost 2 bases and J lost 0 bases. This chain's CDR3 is CASSYGQGTNYGYTF. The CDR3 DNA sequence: TGTGCCAGCAGTTACGGACAGGGGACTAACTATGGCTACACCTTC.

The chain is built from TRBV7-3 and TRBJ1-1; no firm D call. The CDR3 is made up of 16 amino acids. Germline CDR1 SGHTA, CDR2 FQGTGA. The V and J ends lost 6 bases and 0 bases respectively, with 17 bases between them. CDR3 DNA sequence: TGTGCCAGCAGTTCCCCTAGGGCCGGGATGAACACTGAAGCTTTCTTT. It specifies CASSSPRAGMNTEAFF.

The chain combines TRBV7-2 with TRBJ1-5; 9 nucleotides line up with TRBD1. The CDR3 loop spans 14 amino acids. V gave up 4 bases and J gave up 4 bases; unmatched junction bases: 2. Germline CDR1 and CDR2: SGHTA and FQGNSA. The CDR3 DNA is TGTGCCAGCAGCTCGGACAGGGGAAATCAGCCCCAGCATTTT. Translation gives CASSSDRGNQPQHF.

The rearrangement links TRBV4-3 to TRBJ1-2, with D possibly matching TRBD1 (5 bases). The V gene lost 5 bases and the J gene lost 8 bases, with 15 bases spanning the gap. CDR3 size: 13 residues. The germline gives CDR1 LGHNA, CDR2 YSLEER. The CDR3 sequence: CASSDRRNLGYTF. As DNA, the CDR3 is TGCGCCAGCAGCGACAGACGGAATTTGGGCTACACCTTC.

CDR3 bases: TGTGCCAGCAGCTTCGGTTTCGGGGGCAATCAGCCCCAGCATTTT. This codes for CASSFGFGGNQPQHF. The chain is built from TRBV5-8 and TRBJ1-5, with D hard to call. This CDR3 contains 15 residues. Germline V gene data show CDR1 as SGHTS and CDR2 as YDEGEE. V was shortened by 2 bases and J by 2 bases, with 11 bases between the two germline ends.

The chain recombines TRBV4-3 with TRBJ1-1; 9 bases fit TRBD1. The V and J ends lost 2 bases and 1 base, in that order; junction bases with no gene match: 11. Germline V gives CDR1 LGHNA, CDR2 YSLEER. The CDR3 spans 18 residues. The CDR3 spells CASSQRLTGGGSNTEAFF. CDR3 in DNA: TGCGCCAGCAGCCAAAGGTTAACAGGGGGCGGTTCGAACACTGAAGCTTTCTTT.